The rows below give T cell receptor beta chains drawn from one sample of a study of blood T cell repertoires in COVID-19. Generated by immunoSEQ multiplex PCR, the TCRdb table keeps only in-frame clones and is missing some. The data contain 150,000 to 200,000 clones, roughly nine tenths of them singletons. Sequenced: peripheral blood. These TCRs come from a man aged 45-60 years with acute or convalescent COVID-19. Each CDR3 is given with its conserved first and last residue. D genes are given only for firm matches. The listing skips clone size in some rows; elsewhere it reads once, few, many or a size class.

d_gene: TRBD1
abundance: .
v_gene: TRBV18
j_gene: TRBJ2-7
CDR3nt: TGTGCCAGCTCACACCCGGGACAGAGAAACTACGAGCAGTACTTC
CDR3aa: CASSHPGQRNYEQYF

d_gene: .
abundance: .
v_gene: TRBV28
j_gene: TRBJ1-5
CDR3nt: TGTGCCAGCAGTTTCACAGACAGCAATCAGCCCCAGCATTTT
CDR3aa: CASSFTDSNQPQHF

d_gene: .
abundance: .
v_gene: TRBV5-6
j_gene: TRBJ1-1
CDR3nt: TGTGCCAGCAGCTTGAGCCGATACAGGGTAATAATGAACACTGAAGCTTTCTTT
CDR3aa: CASSLSRYRVIMNTEAFF

d_gene: .
abundance: .
v_gene: TRBV6-5
j_gene: TRBJ1-2
CDR3nt: TGTGCCAGCAGTTCTCTAGGGGCCCCCCTCTATGGCTACACCTTC
CDR3aa: CASSSLGAPLYGYTF

d_gene: .
abundance: .
v_gene: TRBV4-3
j_gene: TRBJ2-6
CDR3nt: TGCGCCAGCAGCCAAGGGCTCGCCGGGGCCAACGTCCTGACTTTC
CDR3aa: CASSQGLAGANVLTF

d_gene: TRBD1
abundance: .
v_gene: TRBV7-9
j_gene: TRBJ2-5
CDR3nt: TGTGCCAGCAGCAGGGGATCGGGACAGGGATGGGAGACCCAGTACTTC
CDR3aa: CASSRGSGQGWETQYF

d_gene: .
abundance: .
v_gene: TRBV2
j_gene: TRBJ2-5
CDR3nt: TGTGCCAGCAGTGTGACAGGAGAAGAGACCCAGTACTTC
CDR3aa: CASSVTGEETQYF

d_gene: TRBD1
abundance: .
v_gene: TRBV5-1
j_gene: TRBJ1-1
CDR3nt: TGCGCCAGCAGCCCGGAACAGGGGTTTAGCCCTGAAGCTTTCTTT
CDR3aa: CASSPEQGFSPEAFF

d_gene: .
abundance: .
v_gene: TRBV27
j_gene: TRBJ2-1
CDR3nt: TGTGCCAGCAGGCTAGCGAGTATAAATGAGCAGTTCTTC
CDR3aa: CASRLASINEQFF

d_gene: TRBD1
abundance: .
v_gene: TRBV10-2
j_gene: TRBJ1-1
CDR3nt: TGCGCCAGCAGTGAGTTTAAGGGACAGGGAGTTACTGAAGCTTTCTTT
CDR3aa: CASSEFKGQGVTEAFF

d_gene: TRBD2
abundance: .
v_gene: TRBV18
j_gene: TRBJ2-3
CDR3nt: TGTGCCAGCTCACCAAAAGTAGCGGGAGTTGGAGATACGCAGTATTTT
CDR3aa: CASSPKVAGVGDTQYF

d_gene: TRBD1
abundance: .
v_gene: TRBV6-5
j_gene: TRBJ2-7
CDR3nt: TGTGCCAGCAGTTATTCTTACCGGGACAGGGCCTACGAGCAGTACTTC
CDR3aa: CASSYSYRDRAYEQYF

d_gene: TRBD2
abundance: .
v_gene: TRBV5-1
j_gene: TRBJ2-1
CDR3nt: TGCGCCAGCAGCTTTGCGGGAGGGCGCTACGAGCAGTTCTTC
CDR3aa: CASSFAGGRYEQFF

d_gene: .
abundance: .
v_gene: TRBV5-1
j_gene: TRBJ1-2
CDR3nt: TGCGCCAGCAGCTTGGAAGGACAGAACTATGGCTACACCTTC
CDR3aa: CASSLEGQNYGYTF

d_gene: TRBD2
abundance: .
v_gene: TRBV7-3
j_gene: TRBJ2-1
CDR3nt: TGTGCCAGCAGCTTAAGGCTAGCGGGACTCGATGAGCAGTTCTTC
CDR3aa: CASSLRLAGLDEQFF

d_gene: .
abundance: .
v_gene: TRBV6-2/TRBV6-3
j_gene: TRBJ1-2
CDR3nt: TGTGCCAGCAGTAGGGCGGGAACCACCGGCGGCTACACCTTC
CDR3aa: CASSRAGTTGGYTF

d_gene: .
abundance: .
v_gene: TRBV7-9
j_gene: TRBJ1-2
CDR3nt: TGTGCCAGCACCCCAAGGGGAGGGAACTATGGCTACACCTTC
CDR3aa: CASTPRGGNYGYTF

d_gene: TRBD2
abundance: .
v_gene: TRBV4-1
j_gene: TRBJ2-3
CDR3nt: TGCGCCAGCAGCCAGCAGGGACTAGCGGGAGGTTGGGATACGCAGTATTTT
CDR3aa: CASSQQGLAGGWDTQYF

d_gene: .
abundance: .
v_gene: TRBV3-1/TRBV3-2
j_gene: TRBJ2-5
CDR3nt: TGTGCCAGCAGCCAAGATTTGGCCATCCAAGAGACCCAGTACTTC
CDR3aa: CASSQDLAIQETQYF

d_gene: TRBD2
abundance: .
v_gene: TRBV4-2
j_gene: TRBJ2-1
CDR3nt: TGTGCCAGCAGCCAAGAAAGCGGGGGGGCCGGTGAGCAGTTCTTC
CDR3aa: CASSQESGGAGEQFF

d_gene: .
abundance: few
v_gene: TRBV27
j_gene: TRBJ1-5
CDR3nt: TGTGCCAGCAGTTTATCTCCCGGGGAGGCACTGAGTCAGCCCCAGCATTTT
CDR3aa: CASSLSPGEALSQPQHF

d_gene: .
abundance: once
v_gene: TRBV11-2
j_gene: TRBJ2-2
CDR3nt: TGTGCCAGCACCCTCGGTGGCACCGGGGAGCTGTTTTTT
CDR3aa: CASTLGGTGELFF

d_gene: TRBD2
abundance: .
v_gene: TRBV5-1
j_gene: TRBJ2-1
CDR3nt: TGCGCCAGCAGCTTCGGGACTAGCACTGAGCAGTTCTTC
CDR3aa: CASSFGTSTEQFF

d_gene: .
abundance: .
v_gene: TRBV3-1/TRBV3-2
j_gene: TRBJ2-7
CDR3nt: TGTGCCAGCAGCCAAGAGAGGCTGGAGCAGTACTTC
CDR3aa: CASSQERLEQYF

d_gene: TRBD2
abundance: .
v_gene: TRBV4-3
j_gene: TRBJ2-1
CDR3nt: TGCGCCAGCAGCCAAGAAGGGACTAGCGGGGGGGTCAGATCCTACAATGAGCAGTTCTTC
CDR3aa: CASSQEGTSGGVRSYNEQFF

d_gene: TRBD1
abundance: .
v_gene: TRBV10-2
j_gene: TRBJ1-2
CDR3nt: TGCGCCAGCAGTACTCCGGGACAGGGGGATGATGGCTACACCTTC
CDR3aa: CASSTPGQGDDGYTF

d_gene: .
abundance: .
v_gene: TRBV14
j_gene: TRBJ2-4
CDR3nt: TGTGCCAGCAGCCAAGGTAGTTCTCTAGCCAAAAACATTCAGTACTTC
CDR3aa: CASSQGSSLAKNIQYF

d_gene: .
abundance: .
v_gene: TRBV4-3
j_gene: TRBJ2-6
CDR3nt: TGCGCCAGCAGCCAGGGGATAGGGGGTTACCTCTCTGGGGCCAACGTCCTGACTTTC
CDR3aa: CASSQGIGGYLSGANVLTF

d_gene: .
abundance: .
v_gene: TRBV10-3
j_gene: TRBJ1-1
CDR3nt: TGTGCCATCAGGGAACAGATGAACACTGAAGCTTTCTTT
CDR3aa: CAIREQMNTEAFF

d_gene: .
abundance: .
v_gene: TRBV10-3
j_gene: TRBJ2-7
CDR3nt: TGTGCCAACTCGGTGGGGGGCGAGCAGTACTTC
CDR3aa: CANSVGGEQYF

d_gene: .
abundance: .
v_gene: TRBV3-1/TRBV3-2
j_gene: TRBJ1-6
CDR3nt: TGTGCCAGCAGCCCGGGTAGCTCCTATAATTCACCCCTCCACTTT
CDR3aa: CASSPGSSYNSPLHF

d_gene: .
abundance: .
v_gene: TRBV11-1
j_gene: TRBJ2-2
CDR3nt: TGTGCCAGCAGCTTAGAGTCTAGGATTCACGGGGAGCTGTTTTTT
CDR3aa: CASSLESRIHGELFF

d_gene: .
abundance: .
v_gene: TRBV29-1
j_gene: TRBJ2-4
CDR3nt: TGCAGCGTTGGGCGGGGGCTGGAAAACATTCAGTACTTC
CDR3aa: CSVGRGLENIQYF

d_gene: TRBD1
abundance: .
v_gene: TRBV7-2
j_gene: TRBJ1-5
CDR3nt: TGTGCCAGCAGCTTAGGAGGGGACAGGGGGAATCAGCCCCAGCATTTT
CDR3aa: CASSLGGDRGNQPQHF

d_gene: .
abundance: .
v_gene: TRBV28
j_gene: TRBJ1-2
CDR3nt: TGTGCCAGCAGTTTCCGGGGAGGCTACACCTTC
CDR3aa: CASSFRGGYTF

d_gene: TRBD2
abundance: .
v_gene: TRBV27
j_gene: TRBJ2-7
CDR3nt: TGTGCCAGCAGTGCGACTAGCTTCAGCTCCTACGAGCAGTACTTC
CDR3aa: CASSATSFSSYEQYF

d_gene: TRBD1
abundance: .
v_gene: TRBV7-9
j_gene: TRBJ1-2
CDR3nt: TGTGCCAGCAGCCCGGGGAGTACAGGGGGCTTTGGCTACACCTTC
CDR3aa: CASSPGSTGGFGYTF

d_gene: .
abundance: .
v_gene: TRBV9
j_gene: TRBJ2-3
CDR3nt: TGTGCCAGCAGCGTGACTAGGTTGGGACCCACAGATACGCAGTATTTT
CDR3aa: CASSVTRLGPTDTQYF

d_gene: TRBD1
abundance: .
v_gene: TRBV5-1
j_gene: TRBJ1-4
CDR3nt: TGCGCCAGCAGTCAAACCGGGACAGCACCTAATGAAAAACTGTTTTTT
CDR3aa: CASSQTGTAPNEKLFF

d_gene: .
abundance: .
v_gene: TRBV2
j_gene: TRBJ1-3
CDR3nt: TGTGCCAGCAGTGTGAGGGGGGGCGCTGGAAACACCATATATTTT
CDR3aa: CASSVRGGAGNTIYF

d_gene: .
abundance: .
v_gene: TRBV9
j_gene: TRBJ2-5
CDR3nt: TGTGCCAGCAGCGTAGATCAGGGTAAAGAGACCCAGTACTTC
CDR3aa: CASSVDQGKETQYF

d_gene: TRBD1
abundance: .
v_gene: TRBV28
j_gene: TRBJ1-4
CDR3nt: TGTGCCAGCAGTTCGCCACTTTTTCACCCCGGGACAGGGCGGGAAAAACTGTTTTTT
CDR3aa: CASSSPLFHPGTGREKLFF

d_gene: .
abundance: .
v_gene: TRBV19
j_gene: TRBJ1-1
CDR3nt: TGTGCCAGTAGCAAACAAAGGAACACTGAAGCTTTCTTT
CDR3aa: CASSKQRNTEAFF

d_gene: .
abundance: .
v_gene: TRBV6-2/TRBV6-3
j_gene: TRBJ1-1
CDR3nt: TGTGCCAGCAGTTACCACAGTTTGAACACTGAAGCTTTCTTT
CDR3aa: CASSYHSLNTEAFF

d_gene: .
abundance: once
v_gene: TRBV7-2
j_gene: TRBJ2-3
CDR3nt: TGTGCCAGCAGCTTAGCGGCGGGCGATACGCAGTATTTT
CDR3aa: CASSLAAGDTQYF